There are a few counts of the clone carrying this T cell receptor (beta chain). A second PCR, run for about 7 to 11 cycles, used a sample-barcoded 5' primer plus a J-beta primer mix. TCRdb re-called the 5' RACE reads through MiXCR, storing one row per CDR3 protein. This table has about 1.6 million distinct CDR3 sequences, about 32% appearing once. This sample was taken from a study of blood T cells in healthy people across ages. Every participating donor contributed 7.5 to 10 milliliters of peripheral blood through a draw. The CDR3 has 15 residues. CDR1 and CDR2 (germline): LGHDT, YNNKEL (reference sequence). V was clipped by 2 bases and J by 1 base, with 12 bases between them.

Sequencing was done on a sample of blood. The rearrangement joins TRBV3-1 to TRBJ2-7; D is perhaps TRBD2 (6 bases). This clonotype was obtained from a woman in her twenties or thirties in good health. CDR3 protein: CASSQLSGLSYEQYF. Here the CDR3 DNA reads TGTGCCAGCAGCCAACTCAGCGGGTTATCCTACGAGCAGTACTTC.